This T cell receptor beta chain was recovered during a study of T cells in Graves' hyperthyroidism and ophthalmopathy (dated by TCRdb to the late 2010s). Context from the whole study: Peripheral blood was sampled at the time of initial diagnosis, prior to any treatment. The 90 to 100 discovery patients were randomly divided into training and test sets at a 7:3 ratio. Whether ophthalmopathy could be predicted prospectively was tested in an independent validation cohort made up of 18 to 20 hyperthyroidism patients plus 17 patients who later progressed to ophthalmopathy. After blood sampling, hyperthyroidism patients were treated with methimazole at a starting dose of 30 mg daily, and ophthalmopathy patients were treated with high-dose intravenous methylprednisolone. According to the paper, TCR Vbeta CDR3 sequencing was carried out on 120 to 150 peripheral blood samples, which came from about 45 ophthalmopathy, around 75 hyperthyroidism and approximately 17 progressor patients. To identify distinguishing TCR V-J signatures, a discovery cohort of 90 to 100 patients was used, comprising some 45 with Graves' ophthalmopathy and 57 with stable Graves' hyperthyroidism. Thyroid tissue and blood T-cell repertoires from over 5 Graves' hyperthyroidism patients were also compared in the study.

Taken from cysteine to phenylalanine, the CDR3 has 15 residues. Only the CDR3 region is kept as DNA, spanning 45 bases read in frame from base 1. CDR1 and CDR2 (KGHDR, SFDVKD) derive from the germline V gene. The junction shows trimming of 3 bases on V and 2 bases on J, plus 13 bases between the germline ends. This clonotype was observed many times. There is no known antigen for this receptor. No base-level quality is on record; no much larger clone is a single base apart. Graves' hyperthyroidism was defined as stable when no progression to ophthalmopathy occurred over 18 months of follow-up. Hyperthyroidism patients were newly diagnosed, had a disease duration of under 2 months, and were aged 18 to 65 years. The study excluded patients with uncontrolled infections, other autoimmune diseases, pregnancy or lactation. Diagnoses relied on clinical symptoms, serum thyroxine and TRAb, thyroid ultrasound and orbital computed tomography. PBMCs were separated from 10 ml of fresh peripheral blood using Ficoll-Paque density gradient centrifugation. Total RNA was extracted using Trizol reagent, and RNA quality was assessed on an Agilent 2100 Bioanalyzer.

The TCR beta CDR3 regions were amplified from the RNA transcripts. The first round of RT-PCR for the TCR CDR3 was performed with the HTBI primer set and the Qiagen OneStep RT-PCR kit. The libraries were constructed in a second round of multiplex PCR and then size-selected and purified. The libraries were sequenced on an Illumina HiSeq2000 using paired-end 100 bp reads. The paper's data handling went like this. SOAPnuke was used to process the raw data, throwing out any read that contained adapters or uncalled bases, had a mean Phred below 15, or lacked an exact constant-primer or identifier match. COPE v1.2.5 was used to merge the high-quality paired reads, and each unique nucleotide sequence was defined as a clonotype. MiTCR v1.1 was used to align clonotypes to the IMGT TRBV, TRBD and TRBJ reference segments. Analysis was restricted to V-J combinations with a frequency above 0.0001, which covered 99.2% of repertoires. A TCS score was defined as the ratio between F50 (clonal expansion) and ExV (chaos), using BLOSUM62-based TCRdist between CDR3 peptides within each V-J. Welch's t-statistics and random forest reduced 500 to 650 V-J features to about 13, which were used in a naive Bayes classifier (R e1071). TCRdb's own reprocessing of the public reads used fastp at Q25 and MiXCR and kept productive beta chains. One record per CDR3 amino acid sequence lists the most common genes and DNA. These V and J calls originate from TCRdb's pipeline instead of the authors' own analysis. The sample table lists about 690,000 distinct CDR3 sequences, approximately 15% of them with a count of one. The top ten clones comprise roughly a sixth of the sample.

Broad study findings and their caveats: A model built on a 13 V-J signature distinguished ophthalmopathy from stable hyperthyroidism, reaching 85% to 90% sensitivity and around 81% specificity in cross-validation and 80%/75% in testing. No statistical method was used to set the sample size in advance, and investigators knew the group allocation. Most expanded thyroid clonotypes (frequency above 0.001) were also found in blood, which suggests that blood repertoires may mirror thyroid immune responses. In validation, the model predicted progression to ophthalmopathy with approximately 71% sensitivity and 72% to 85% specificity, a median of about 6.7 months before onset.

The rearrangement joined TRBV24-1 to TRBJ2-7; TRBD1 is possibly the D segment (6 matching bases). The origin of this receptor is a man aged 50 or older with Graves' hyperthyroidism. Sequenced: blood. In nucleotide form, the sequence is TGTGCCACCAGTGATCCCAGGACAGACCCCTACGAGCAGTACTTC. The resulting protein is CATSDPRTDPYEQYF.